Shown below are 16 T cell receptor beta chains from a single sample sequenced in a study of T cells in localized non-small cell lung cancer. Method: immunoSEQ multiplex PCR; TCRdb's copy keeps in-frame clones and lacks some. The table lists around 11,000 clones, roughly 27% of them singletons, with roughly 5.2% in the top ten. The material was lung tumor tissue, obtained before any cancer treatment. The receptors derive from a man aged 35 to 70 with stage I lung adenocarcinoma.

This clone was counted a few times. The V and J genes are TRBV7-5 and TRBJ2-2; the table's D call TRBD2 went unverified against the DNA. TRBV7-5 is deemed a pseudogene. This CDR3 is built from 14 residues. CDR3 nucleotides: TGTGCCAGCAGCTTACTGGGGGGCACCGGGGAGCTGTTTTTT. Its translation is CASSLLGGTGELFF.

This clone was counted a few times. The chain is built from TRBV6-8 and TRBJ2-5; D is possibly TRBD1 (6 bases). The germline gives CDR1 MNHGY, CDR2 SAAAGT. Trimming pared 7 bases from V and 1 base from J, leaving 19 bases between. This CDR3 has 16 residues. CDR3 amino acids: CASIRGFWVAQETQYF. Here the CDR3 DNA reads TGTGCCAGCATTAGGGGGTTTTGGGTAGCCCAAGAGACCCAGTACTTC.

This clone is judged medium-sized. In DNA, the CDR3 is TGTGCCAGCAGCCAAGCTAATTCACCCCTCCACTTT. It yields the protein CASSQANSPLHF. This chain links TRBV16 with TRBJ1-6, with unresolved D. The V gene's germline CDR1 is KGHSY and CDR2 FQNENV. The V and J ends lost 2 bases and 6 bases respectively, with 2 bases between them. CDR3 size: 12 residues. Looking up the rest from reference TRBV16 and TRBJ1-6 gives the full variable domain: GEEVAQTPKHLVRGEGQKAKLYCAPIKGHSYVFWYQQVLKNEFKFLISFQNENVFDETGMPKERFSAKCLPNSPCSLEIQATKLEDSAVYFCASSQANSPLHFGNGTRLTVT.

The count of this clone is one. This chain uses TRBV19 with TRBJ2-1; 10 nucleotides align to TRBD2. CDR1 is LNHDA, CDR2 SQIVND, per germline (reference sequence). CDR3 length equals 15 residues. V trimming: 5 bases; J trimming: 12 bases; junction bases outside the gene matches: 13. This chain's CDR3 is CASSFSGTSVTWQFF. As DNA, the CDR3 is TGTGCCAGTAGTTTTTCCGGGACTAGCGTCACTTGGCAGTTCTTC. The variable domain in full, with the rest retrieved from reference TRBV19 and TRBJ2-1, is DGGITQSPKYLFRKEGQNVTLSCEQNLNHDAMYWYRQDPGQGLRLIYYSQIVNDFQKGDIAEGYSVSREKKESFPLTVTSAQKNPTAFYLCASSFSGTSVTWQFFGPGTRLTVL.

The chain employs TRBV30 and TRBJ1-3; possibly TRBD1 for D (5 bases). This CDR3 contains 15 residues. Germline V gives CDR1 GTSNPN, CDR2 SVGIG (reference sequence). The germline V and J ends were trimmed by 5 bases and 0 bases, with 14 bases remaining between them. The CDR3 nucleotides are TGTGCCTGGTCTGCCGGACACCACTCTGGAAACACCATATATTTT. This gives the protein CAWSAGHHSGNTIYF.

V usage is TRBV11-3 and J usage is TRBJ1-1; D not certain. This CDR3 is 14 amino acids long. The V end lost 1 base, the J end lost 2 bases, and 8 bases lay between the germline ends. In germline, CDR1 is SGHNT, CDR2 YENEEA. The CDR3 DNA follows: TGTGCCAGCAGCTTAGTAAGGGTAAACACTGAAGCTTTCTTT. Amino acids: CASSLVRVNTEAFF.

This clone was found a few times. V gene TRBV9 combines with J gene TRBJ2-1; TRBD2 is a possible D gene (7 bases). The CDR3 covers 16 residues. V was trimmed by 4 bases and J by 5 bases, leaving 19 bases between them. Germline values: CDR1 SGDLS, CDR2 YYNGEE. The CDR3 is CASSPGEGYNNNEQFF. CDR3 bases: TGTGCCAGCAGCCCAGGGGAGGGCTATAATAACAATGAGCAGTTCTTC.

This rearrangement joins TRBV14 to TRBJ2-7, with 10 bases that match TRBD1. Losses at the gene ends were 4 bases for V and 3 bases for J; bases not matched to a gene: 3. The CDR3 has 14 amino acids. Per the germline V gene, CDR1 is SGHDN and CDR2 is FVKESK. This chain's CDR3 is CASSPGDRGYEQYF. In DNA, the CDR3 is TGTGCCAGCAGCCCGGGGGACAGGGGCTACGAGCAGTACTTC.

This clone was seen a few times. The chain employs TRBV6-8 and TRBJ1-4; D not certain. This CDR3 has 16 residues. The V end lost 5 bases, the J end lost 8 bases, and 21 bases lay between the germline ends. Looked up from germline, CDR1 is MNHGY and CDR2 is SAAAGT. CDR3 in DNA: TGTGCCAGCAGTGATGAGGTTTGGTGGAGGTCGGAAAAACTGTTTTTT. This gives the protein CASSDEVWWRSEKLFF.

This clone has only one observation. The DNA of the CDR3 is TGTGCCACCCAACAGGGGCCGTGGGGGCCCCAGCATTTT. Translation: CATQQGPWGPQHF. This chain joins TRBV19 and TRBJ1-5, with TRBD1 matching 7 bases. The CDR3 sequence is 13 residues long. The junction had 12 bases not matched to a gene; V was cut back by 10 bases and J by 9 bases. CDR1 is LNHDA, CDR2 SQIVND, per germline (reference sequence). Drawing the rest from reference TRBV19 and TRBJ1-5, the complete variable domain is DGGITQSPKYLFRKEGQNVTLSCEQNLNHDAMYWYRQDPGQGLRLIYYSQIVNDFQKGDIAEGYSVSREKKESFPLTVTSAQKNPTAFYLCATQQGPWGPQHFGDGTRLSIL.

V is TRBV6-8 and J is TRBJ2-5, with D uncertain. The germline CDR1 and CDR2 sequences are MNHGY and SAAAGT. The CDR3 contains 14 residues. V was cut by 6 bases and J by 5 bases, with 16 bases left in between. In nucleotides, the CDR3 is TGTGCCAGCAGCCCCCGGGTGGCTTGGGAGACCCAGTACTTC. It encodes CASSPRVAWETQYF.

The chain is built from TRBV5-1 and TRBJ2-3; TRBD2 agrees at 11 bases. The V gene's germline CDR1 is SGHRS and CDR2 YFSETQ. The CDR3 length is 16 residues. Losses at the gene ends were 4 bases for V and 2 bases for J; bases not matched to a gene: 6. CDR3 coding DNA: TGCGCCAGCAGCGACCGACTAGCGGGGTCCACAGATACGCAGTATTTT. Amino acids: CASSDRLAGSTDTQYF. Based on the CDR3 plus reference TRBV5-1 and TRBJ2-3, the full variable domain is KAGVTQTPRYLIKTRGQQVTLSCSPISGHRSVSWYQQTPGQGLQFLFEYFSETQRNKGNFPGRFSGRQFSNSRSEMNVSTLELGDSALYLCASSDRLAGSTDTQYFGPGTRLTVL.

The rearrangement links TRBV9 to TRBJ2-5; D is ambiguous. V was clipped by 0 bases and J by 2 bases, with 11 bases between them. The CDR3 contains 15 residues. Germline V lookup: CDR1 SGDLS, CDR2 YYNGEE. The CDR3 DNA follows: TGTGCCAGCAGCGTAGGCCCCGGTGGTCAAGAGACCCAGTACTTC. Its protein is CASSVGPGGQETQYF.

This clone was detected only a few times. The chain uses TRBV11-3 and TRBJ1-2; D remains unclear. Germline CDR1 reads SGHNT; CDR2 reads YENEEA. V lost 5 bases and J 3 bases, leaving 13 bases between the germline ends. The CDR3 has 14 amino acids. Here the CDR3 reads CASSPAGVDYGYTF. In nucleotides, the CDR3 is TGTGCCAGCAGCCCGGCCGGGGTCGACTATGGCTACACCTTC.

V gene TRBV5-1 combines with J gene TRBJ1-4, with 7 positions matching TRBD1. In germline, CDR1 is SGHRS, CDR2 YFSETQ. The CDR3 has 15 amino acids. After removal of 2 bases from V and 6 bases from J, the junction contained 7 bases not matched to a gene. The CDR3 protein is CASSLSAGTDEKLFF. The CDR3 nucleotides read TGCGCCAGCAGCTTATCAGCAGGGACAGATGAAAAACTGTTTTTT.

This clone was counted a few times. The rearrangement links TRBV30 to TRBJ1-1; 7 bases fit TRBD1. V shed 4 bases, J shed 0 bases, and the junction held 11 bases outside the gene matches. The CDR3 length is 16 residues. Per the germline V gene, CDR1 is GTSNPN and CDR2 is SVGIG (reference sequence). The CDR3 protein is CAWNDKRDRLNTEAFF. CDR3 DNA sequence: TGTGCCTGGAATGATAAACGGGACAGACTGAACACTGAAGCTTTCTTT.